These 14 T cell receptor beta chains were sequenced from one sample in a study of T cell responses to AZD1222 COVID-19 vaccine. Some clones are missing from TCRdb's copy, which holds only in-frame ones; the method was immunoSEQ multiplex PCR. The data show 100,000 to 120,000 clones, 85% to 90% seen once. This specimen consisted of peripheral blood, obtained 28 days after the second AZD1222 dose. These receptors all stem from an adult who received the AZD1222 COVID-19 vaccine.

The chain combines TRBV6-1 with TRBJ1-5; D is possibly TRBD1 (6 bases). Trimming cost V 7 bases and J 0 bases, with 10 bases left between them. The CDR3 is made up of 14 amino acids. The germline V gene has CDR1 MNHNS and CDR2 SASEGT. The CDR3 reads CASKGGYSNQPQHF. The CDR3 DNA is TGTGCCAGCAAGGGGGGCTATAGCAATCAGCCCCAGCATTTT.

This chain connects TRBV28 to TRBJ2-7, with TRBD2 identical over 8 bases. Germline assignment: CDR1 MDHEN and CDR2 SYDVKM. J was trimmed by 2 bases and V by 5 bases; bases with no gene match: 5. The CDR3 is 14 amino acids. The CDR3 is CASSPGLAPYEQYF. Here the CDR3 DNA reads TGTGCCAGCAGTCCTGGACTAGCTCCCTACGAGCAGTACTTC.

The V and J genes are TRBV19 and TRBJ1-2; TRBD1 matches 7 bases. The CDR3 runs to 15 residues. Germline CDR1 is LNHDA and CDR2 is SQIVND (reference sequence). The J segment lost 8 bases and the V segment lost 1 base, leaving 10 bases of the junction unmatched. The CDR3 nucleotides read TGTGCCAGTAGTATAGGGGTAGACAGGGATGGCGGCTACACCTTC. This encodes CASSIGVDRDGGYTF.

CDR3 region: CASRTVNQPQHF. The CDR3 coding sequence is TGTGCCAGTAGGACAGTCAATCAGCCCCAGCATTTT. The V and J genes are TRBV27 and TRBJ1-5; tentative D call: TRBD1 (6 bases). The CDR3 length is 12 residues. The germline V and J ends were trimmed by 9 bases and 3 bases, with 9 bases remaining between them. Germline V gene sequence: CDR1 MNHEY, CDR2 SMNVEV (reference sequence).

The CDR3 protein is CASSILAGSNQPQHF. CDR3 nucleotide sequence: TGTGCCAGTAGTATCCTGGCAGGGAGCAATCAGCCCCAGCATTTT. The chain is built from TRBV19 and TRBJ1-5, with D perhaps matching TRBD1 (5 bases). Germline V lookup: CDR1 LNHDA, CDR2 SQIVND (reference sequence). The CDR3 is made up of 15 amino acids. Trimming removed 3 bases at V and 1 base at J, with 10 bases between.

There are a few counts of this clone. This sample includes further DNA sequences coding for the same CDR3. V usage is TRBV27 and J usage is TRBJ1-2; 7 bases line up with TRBD1. The CDR3 contains 14 residues. CDR1 MNHEY and CDR2 SMNVEV come from the germline V gene (reference sequence). Unmatched junction bases numbered 4, after V lost 6 bases and J lost 0 bases. CDR3 in amino acids: CASSFQGANYGYTF. The CDR3 region has the DNA TGTGCCAGCAGCTTCCAGGGGGCTAACTATGGCTACACCTTC.

The chain has TRBV7-8 and TRBJ1-6; 10 bases line up with TRBD1. Germline trimming cut 4 bases from V and 9 bases from J; bases unmatched to any gene: 3. The CDR3 runs to 14 residues. Per germline, CDR1 SGHVS and CDR2 FQNEAQ. The CDR3 loop reads CASSYDRGPSPLHF. The DNA for the CDR3 is TGTGCCAGCAGCTATGACAGGGGGCCTTCACCCCTCCACTTT.

In DNA form, the CDR3 reads TGTGCCAGCAGCCAAGACCGATTTGGGGTCAGGGGGGGCACACCCCAGCATTTT. Protein: CASSQDRFGVRGGTPQHF. This chain uses TRBV3-1 (or the pseudogene TRBV3-2) with TRBJ1-5, with TRBD1 matching over 7 bases. Germline CDR1 is LGHDT and CDR2 is YNNKEL (reference sequence). V shed 0 bases and J 10 bases; nucleotides not matched to a gene: 18. The CDR3 runs to 18 residues.

The gene calls are TRBV25-1 and TRBJ2-1; no clear D. Per the germline V gene, CDR1 is MGHDK and CDR2 is SYGVNS. Trimming removed 7 bases at V and 4 bases at J, with 5 bases between. The CDR3 extends over 11 amino acids. CDR3 nucleotides: TGTGCCAGCACGGCGTACAATGAGCAGTTCTTC. It translates to CASTAYNEQFF.

This clone was seen only once. This sequence joins TRBV7-9 and TRBJ2-5, with D unresolved. The CDR3 loop spans 12 amino acids. V was trimmed by 3 bases and J by 3 bases, leaving 5 bases between them. Germline values: CDR1 SEHNR, CDR2 FQNEAQ (reference sequence). The CDR3 here is CASSLTEETQYF. Here the CDR3 DNA reads TGTGCCAGCAGCTTGACGGAAGAGACCCAGTACTTC.

The gene calls are TRBV5-1 and TRBJ1-4; 11 bases align to TRBD1. Trimming removed 0 bases from V and 8 bases from J; junction bases left unmatched: 21. Germline CDR1 SGHRS, CDR2 YFSETQ. The CDR3 sequence is 21 residues long. CDR3 residues: CASSLGTVLGDRGGGREKLFF. The CDR3 nucleotides are TGCGCCAGCAGCTTGGGGACGGTCCTTGGGGACAGGGGGGGCGGTAGGGAAAAACTGTTTTTT.

This chain joins TRBV6-5 and TRBJ1-1; a possible D gene is TRBD1 (6 bases). The CDR3 length is 12 residues. CDR1 is MNHEY, CDR2 SVGAGI, per germline. V lost 8 bases to trimming and J lost 3 bases, with 10 bases between them. The CDR3 reads CASAGAYTEAFF. In nucleotides, the CDR3 is TGTGCCAGCGCGGGGGCGTACACTGAAGCTTTCTTT.

The rearrangement links TRBV11-3 to TRBJ1-4, with D tentatively TRBD1 (5 bases). Germline V gene sequence: CDR1 SGHNT, CDR2 YENEEA. CDR3 size: 13 residues. Trimming cost V 3 bases and J 6 bases, with 8 bases left between them. In nucleotides, the CDR3 is TGTGCCAGCAGCTTGGGGGGGGATGAAAAACTGTTTTTT. Translated: CASSLGGDEKLFF.

This chain links TRBV11-2 with TRBJ1-1; 8 nucleotides line up with TRBD1. Unmatched junction bases numbered 9, after V lost 5 bases and J lost 4 bases. Germline V gene sequence: CDR1 SGHAT, CDR2 FQNNGV. This CDR3 has 15 residues. Here the CDR3 DNA reads TGTGCCAGCAGCCGGGGCAGGGGGCTGGTCACTGAAGCTTTCTTT. Translation: CASSRGRGLVTEAFF.